The present T cell receptor beta chain was sequenced within a study of blood T cell repertoires in COVID-19. About the study: Whether acute or convalescent, the COVID-19 samples came from the United States, Italy and Spain. T cells, B-cell-depleted T cells, or PBMCs provided the cDNA or gDNA that served as material.

Methods used by the authors: Reference gene primer amplification in the assay estimated nucleated cell counts. Clones were sequenced by immunoSEQ multiplex PCR, and TCRdb holds only the in-frame ones, with some missing. V, J and clone size are those of that table, while D and trimming were read from the DNA. The repertoire has 75,000 to 90,000 clones, around 91% of them found once; the top ten carry roughly 5.8%. Germline V lookup: CDR1 SGHKS, CDR2 YYEKEE (reference sequence). V lost 3 bases to trimming and J lost 3 bases, with 15 bases between them. The CDR3 contains 15 residues. Sequencing was carried out using peripheral blood. The TCR was taken from a human donor in a cohort sampled during active COVID-19. The V call is TRBV5-5, the J call TRBJ1-2; tentatively, D is TRBD1 (5 bases). The CDR3 here is CASSSSREGYYGYTF. The CDR3 nucleotides are TGTGCCAGCAGCTCTTCCAGGGAGGGCTACTATGGCTACACCTTC.